This TCR beta chain came from a study of cytomegalovirus exposure and HLA in healthy donors. Whole-study results and caveats: At a 0.05 false discovery rate, a later analysis found roughly 17,000 TCR beta sequences to be associated with HLA alleles. Highly shared variants forming one cluster were likely a sequencing artifact.

On this clone itself: What it binds is not known.

The PCR used 60 Vbeta and 13 Jbeta primers. Sequencing used immunoSEQ multiplex PCR; TCRdb keeps in-frame clones, though not all of them. This table holds around 140,000 clones, around four fifths found once. Germline assignment: CDR1 SGHKS and CDR2 YYEKEE (reference sequence). J was trimmed by 2 bases and V by 1 base; bases with no gene match: 10. The CDR3 is 17 amino acids. V usage is TRBV5-5 and J usage is TRBJ2-5; 8 bases are a match to TRBD2. The receptor's source is a man aged 40-50 years in good health and CMV-seronegative. Sequencing was carried out using PBMCs. The CDR3: CASSLRTSHTLQETQYF. CDR3 nucleotide sequence: TGTGCCAGCAGCTTGAGGACTAGCCACACCTTACAAGAGACCCAGTACTTC.